The clone carrying this T cell receptor (beta chain) was observed many times. Specified time point: patch test 2, 6 weeks after DPC sensitization. Treatment denoted: therapeutic diphenylcyclopropenone sensitization with weekly scalp DPC. This sample was taken from a study of human T cells and chemical hapten exposure. J gave up 8 bases and V 6 bases, and 11 bases lay outside the gene matches. Germline lookup yields CDR1 SNHLY and CDR2 FYNNEI. This CDR3 is 14 amino acids long. One entry per CDR3 protein results from TCRdb running MiXCR on the RACE reads. The sample consists of roughly 380,000 distinct CDR3 sequences, 6% to 7% of them appearing once.

The receptor was isolated from a woman aged 18 to 35 with alopecia areata. Some clones in this sample may be carry-over from other donors' samples. The sample here was whole blood, taken in connection with sensitization to the hapten diphenylcyclopropenone (DPC). The V and J genes are TRBV2 and TRBJ1-2; 8 bases align to TRBD1. In DNA, the CDR3 is TGTGCCAGCAGCCTATCCGGACAGGGCACAGGCTACACCTTC. Translated, it gives CASSLSGQGTGYTF.